This TCR beta chain was observed in a study of OX40 agonist ivuxolimab in advanced cancers. Study-level information: Patients were roughly 81% male with ages roughly 20 to 90, mean approximately 58. Three patients, one with hepatocellular carcinoma and two with cutaneous melanoma, achieved partial responses. Whole-study findings and limits: At 0.1 to 3.0 mg/kg and by week 6, clonal expansion occurred in CD4+ and CD8+ blood T cells.

Using immunoSEQ multiplex PCR, the repertoire was profiled, and TCRdb retains in-frame clones only, with some absent. The table shows 71,000 or so clones, with about 81% occurring only once. The CDR3 has 15 residues. Germline V CDR1 and CDR2: SEHNR, FQNEAQ (reference sequence). Trimming shortened V by 5 bases and J by 4 bases, and 14 bases separated the two germline ends. Sampling of blood occurred at baseline, cycle 4 day 1, and cycle 7 day 1. Turning to this clone: Its antigen is undetermined.

V usage is TRBV7-9 and J usage is TRBJ2-2; either TRBD1 or TRBD2 may supply D (5 bases each). The receptor was isolated from an adult with an advanced solid tumor such as melanoma, head and neck, liver or kidney cancer. The sequencing used CD4+ or CD8+ T cells sorted from blood, collected in a trial of the OX40 agonist ivuxolimab. For the CDR3, the DNA is TGTGCCAGCAGCGGGGGATTCGGTAGCACCGGGGAGCTGTTTTTT. It specifies CASSGGFGSTGELFF.